What follows are 24 T cell receptor beta chains derived from one specimen sequenced in a study of PD-L1 blockade in urothelial cancer. The time point: peripheral blood 6 weeks after treatment start. Profiling relied on immunoSEQ multiplex PCR, and the TCRdb table lists in-frame clones only, not all of them. The table lists tens of thousands of clones, around 88% of them singletons, with about 9.4% in the top ten. The sample in question was PBMCs, obtained around atezolizumab (anti-PD-L1) treatment. These receptors all come from a man between 60 and 70 years old with urothelial cancer.

V and J are TRBV20-1 and TRBJ1-2; the D is unclear. This CDR3 has 11 amino acids. Trimming cost V 3 bases and J 4 bases, with 6 bases left between them. CDR1 DFQATT and CDR2 SNEGSKA come from the germline V gene (reference sequence). The CDR3 sequence is CSARSIYGYTF. The CDR3 DNA reads as TGCAGTGCTAGGTCCATCTATGGCTACACCTTC.

Only one count was recorded for this clone. V usage is TRBV7-9 and J usage is TRBJ1-6; the match to TRBD1 covers 8 bases. The CDR3 length is 14 residues. CDR1 SEHNR and CDR2 FQNEAQ come from the germline V gene (reference sequence). The V segment lost 3 bases and the J segment 8 bases; nucleotides outside the gene matches: 3. The CDR3 DNA sequence: TGTGCCAGCAGCTTTAACAGGGGGGATTCACCCCTCCACTTT. Translated: CASSFNRGDSPLHF.

The chain recombines TRBV9 with TRBJ1-4, with D unclear. V was clipped by 0 bases and J by 5 bases, with 5 bases between them. The germline gives CDR1 SGDLS, CDR2 YYNGEE. This CDR3 has 13 amino acids. The CDR3 bases are TGTGCCAGCAGCGTAGGTCCGAATGAAAAACTGTTTTTT. Translated, it gives CASSVGPNEKLFF. The whole variable domain, filled in from reference TRBV9 and TRBJ1-4, reads DSGVTQTPKHLITATGQRVTLRCSPRSGDLSVYWYQQSLDQGLQFLIQYYNGEERAKGNILERFSAQQFPDLHSELNLSSLELGDSALYFCASSVGPNEKLFFGSGTQLSVL.

V usage is TRBV28 and J usage is TRBJ1-2; 9 bases match TRBD1. V was pared by 5 bases and J by 2 bases, with 6 bases of the junction left unmatched. Germline V gene sequence: CDR1 MDHEN, CDR2 SYDVKM. The length of the CDR3 is 15 residues. Here the CDR3 DNA reads TGTGCCAGCAGTCTACGGACAGGGGTAAACTATGGCTACACCTTC. The encoded protein is CASSLRTGVNYGYTF.

The genes are TRBV19 and TRBJ1-5; TRBD1 agrees at 8 bases. Trimming at V came to 4 bases and at J to 4 bases, leaving 6 bases not matched to a gene. Germline assignment: CDR1 LNHDA and CDR2 SQIVND (reference sequence). The CDR3 has 15 amino acids. Written as DNA, the CDR3 is TGTGCCAGTAGTAGTGGGACAGGACCTAATCAGCCCCAGCATTTT. As protein: CASSSGTGPNQPQHF.

The V call is TRBV2, the J call TRBJ2-7; D call uncertain. This CDR3 is 12 amino acids long. The germline gives CDR1 SNHLY, CDR2 FYNNEI. V was trimmed by 4 bases and J by 3 bases, leaving 7 bases between them. Written as DNA, the CDR3 is TGTGCCAGCAGTGTCCTTAACTACGAGCAGTACTTC. Protein sequence: CASSVLNYEQYF.

CDR3 in amino acids: CASSILRGTTETQYF. The CDR3 DNA is TGTGCCAGTAGTATACTTCGGGGGACCACAGAGACCCAGTACTTC. The J gene is TRBJ2-5, the V gene TRBV19; tentatively, D is TRBD2 (6 bases). The CDR3 is 15 residues long. Deletions cut 2 bases from V and 4 bases from J, with 14 bases between. Germline V CDR1 and CDR2: LNHDA, SQIVND (reference sequence).

The V and J genes are TRBV29-1 and TRBJ2-2, with 7 bases fitting TRBD2. The V segment lost 6 bases and the J segment 5 bases; nucleotides outside the gene matches: 12. Per germline, CDR1 SQVTM and CDR2 ANQGSEA. The CDR3 sequence is 15 residues long. The CDR3 spells CSVARYGGETGELFF. CDR3 DNA: TGCAGCGTGGCCCGGTATGGGGGGGAAACCGGGGAGCTGTTTTTT.

V is TRBV19 and J is TRBJ2-5; TRBD1 might be the D (6 bases). There are 13 residues in the CDR3. V shed 5 bases and J shed 7 bases, with 14 bases lying between them. Germline CDR1 reads LNHDA; CDR2 reads SQIVND (reference sequence). The CDR3 bases are TGTGCCAGTAGTCCCGGACAGCAGGGGACCCAGTACTTC. Translation: CASSPGQQGTQYF.

V usage is TRBV11-3 and J usage is TRBJ2-7, with 11 nucleotides matching TRBD1. Unmatched junction bases numbered 9, after V lost 5 bases and J lost 0 bases. The germline CDR1 and CDR2 sequences are SGHNT and YENEEA. The CDR3 is 17 amino acids. CDR3 amino acids: CASSPRGQGAGSYEQYF. CDR3 nucleotide sequence: TGTGCCAGCAGCCCCCGCGGACAGGGGGCCGGCTCCTACGAGCAGTACTTC.

This clone was seen a single time. The chain joins TRBV5-1 to TRBJ2-7; possibly TRBD1 for D (6 bases). The CDR3 covers 14 residues. Germline V lookup: CDR1 SGHRS, CDR2 YFSETQ. V lost 0 bases, J lost 5 bases, and 12 bases lay in between. The CDR3 loop reads CASSLGQGLDEQYF. CDR3 sequence (DNA): TGCGCCAGCAGCTTGGGGCAGGGGCTGGACGAGCAGTACTTC.

V gene TRBV30 combines with J gene TRBJ2-5; possible D gene TRBD1, 5 bases. V gave up 2 bases and J gave up 2 bases, with 9 bases separating them. There are 13 residues in the CDR3. CDR1 GTSNPN and CDR2 SVGIG come from the germline V gene (reference sequence). The CDR3, as DNA: TGTGCCTGGAGTCGACAGATACAAGAGACCCAGTACTTC. It yields the protein CAWSRQIQETQYF.

The chain recombines TRBV30 with TRBJ1-2, with TRBD1 matching over 7 bases. After removal of 3 bases from V and 3 bases from J, the junction contained 7 bases not matched to a gene. The CDR3 totals 14 residues. CDR1 is GTSNPN and CDR2 is SVGIG in the germline V gene (reference sequence). CDR3 in amino acids: CAWRVQGRYYGYTF. The CDR3 nucleotides are TGTGCCTGGAGAGTACAGGGGCGCTACTATGGCTACACCTTC. Combining the CDR3 with reference TRBV30 and TRBJ1-2 gives the whole variable domain SQTIHQWPATLVQPVGSPLSLECTVEGTSNPNLYWYRQAAGRGLQLLFYSVGIGQISSEVPQNLSASRPQDRQFILSSKKLLLSDSGFYLCAWRVQGRYYGYTFGSGTRLTVV.

This rearrangement joins TRBV4-3 to TRBJ1-2; D perhaps matches TRBD1 (5 bases). V lost 0 bases and J lost 4, with 15 bases in between. Germline loops: CDR1 LGHNA, CDR2 YSLEER. The CDR3 is 16 residues long. CDR3 nucleotide sequence: TGCGCCAGCAGCCAAGATCGGGCGCAGGGCATCTATGGCTACACCTTC. This translates into CASSQDRAQGIYGYTF.

This clone has a handful of counts. The rearrangement uses TRBV4-1 and TRBJ1-1; the D gene is possibly TRBD1 (5 bases). Between the trimmed V and J ends, which lost 4 bases and 5 bases, there was a span of 14 bases. Germline V CDR1 and CDR2: MGHRA, YSYEKL. There are 14 residues in the CDR3. The CDR3 DNA follows: TGCGCCAGCAGCCCATTCGAACGGGGGACTGAAGCTTTCTTT. It yields the protein CASSPFERGTEAFF.

The J gene is TRBJ2-2, the V gene TRBV5-1; 7 bases match TRBD2. There are 15 residues in the CDR3. V trimming: 1 base; J trimming: 2 bases; junction bases outside the gene matches: 2. The V gene's germline CDR1 is SGHRS and CDR2 YFSETQ. The CDR3 DNA reads TGCGCCAGCAGCTTGTCTAGCGGAAACACCGGGGAGCTGTTTTTT. It is translated as CASSLSSGNTGELFF.

In this sample, this clone turned up a few times. The chain recombines TRBV30 with TRBJ2-7, with D perhaps TRBD1 (5 bases). CDR3 length: 12 amino acids. CDR1 and CDR2 from the germline V gene are GTSNPN and SVGIG (reference sequence). V dropped 0 bases and J dropped 2 bases, with 5 bases sitting between them. The CDR3 DNA reads TGTGCCTGGAGTGTACAGGCCTACGAGCAGTACTTC. Its translation is CAWSVQAYEQYF.

The V gene is TRBV30, the J gene TRBJ1-1; D is uncertain. Germline lookup yields CDR1 GTSNPN and CDR2 SVGIG (reference sequence). Deletions cut 2 bases from V and 6 bases from J, with 13 bases between. The CDR3 is 13 residues long. CDR3 residues: CAWSSTTRAEAFF. CDR3 nucleotides: TGTGCCTGGAGTTCCACGACTAGGGCTGAAGCTTTCTTT.

The rearrangement uses TRBV18 and TRBJ2-3, with D hard to call. In germline, CDR1 is KGHSH, CDR2 LQKENI. Trimming shortened V by 0 bases and J by 3 bases, and 7 bases separated the two germline ends. The CDR3 loop spans 14 amino acids. CDR3 residues: CASSPPAATDTQYF. The CDR3 bases are TGTGCCAGCTCACCACCGGCGGCAACAGATACGCAGTATTTT. Combining the CDR3 with reference TRBV18 and TRBJ2-3 gives the whole variable domain NAGVMQNPRHLVRRRGQEARLRCSPMKGHSHVYWYRQLPEEGLKFMVYLQKENIIDESGMPKERFSAEFPKEGPSILRIQQVVRGDSAAYFCASSPPAATDTQYFGPGTRLTVL.

V and J are TRBV5-4 and TRBJ2-4, with D perhaps TRBD1 (5 bases). This CDR3 has 15 amino acids. Germline V lookup: CDR1 SGHNT, CDR2 YYREEE (reference sequence). V lost 1 base and J 8 bases, leaving 16 bases between the germline ends. The CDR3 nucleotides are TGTGCCAGCAGCTTGACGGGCGGACACCTAGACATTCAGTACTTC. The encoded protein is CASSLTGGHLDIQYF.

The J gene is TRBJ2-7, the V gene TRBV5-1; tentative D call: TRBD1 (6 bases). CDR1 is SGHRS and CDR2 is YFSETQ in the germline V gene. The CDR3 sequence is 15 residues long. V shed 0 bases and J shed 3 bases, with 13 bases lying between them. This CDR3 is CASSLAGQRFYEQYF. The DNA of the CDR3 is TGCGCCAGCAGCTTGGCCGGACAGAGATTCTACGAGCAGTACTTC.

The V call is TRBV5-1, the J call TRBJ2-2, with D possibly TRBD2 on 6 matching bases. From germline, CDR1 is SGHRS and CDR2 YFSETQ. With 7 bases removed from V and 3 bases from J, the gap between germline ends came to 16 bases. The CDR3 runs to 15 residues. In DNA, the CDR3 is TGCGCCAGCCGCCCGCGGGGAGGTGACACCGGGGAGCTGTTTTTT. Amino acid sequence: CASRPRGGDTGELFF.

The genes are TRBV5-1 and TRBJ2-3, with D tentatively TRBD2 (6 bases). CDR1 and CDR2 from the germline V gene are SGHRS and YFSETQ. The CDR3 has 15 residues. V was clipped by 0 bases and J by 2 bases, with 10 bases between them. For the CDR3, the DNA is TGCGCCAGCAGCTTGGGACTAGGTCCCACAGATACGCAGTATTTT. It translates to CASSLGLGPTDTQYF.

The chain couples TRBV4-3 to TRBJ2-3; tentative D call: TRBD2 (6 bases). The CDR3 totals 15 residues. The germline V and J ends were trimmed by 5 bases and 6 bases, with 18 bases remaining between them. Germline loops: CDR1 LGHNA, CDR2 YSLEER. CDR3 protein: CASSESGSVGDTQYF. In DNA, the CDR3 is TGCGCCAGCAGCGAAAGCGGGTCAGTGGGGGATACGCAGTATTTT.